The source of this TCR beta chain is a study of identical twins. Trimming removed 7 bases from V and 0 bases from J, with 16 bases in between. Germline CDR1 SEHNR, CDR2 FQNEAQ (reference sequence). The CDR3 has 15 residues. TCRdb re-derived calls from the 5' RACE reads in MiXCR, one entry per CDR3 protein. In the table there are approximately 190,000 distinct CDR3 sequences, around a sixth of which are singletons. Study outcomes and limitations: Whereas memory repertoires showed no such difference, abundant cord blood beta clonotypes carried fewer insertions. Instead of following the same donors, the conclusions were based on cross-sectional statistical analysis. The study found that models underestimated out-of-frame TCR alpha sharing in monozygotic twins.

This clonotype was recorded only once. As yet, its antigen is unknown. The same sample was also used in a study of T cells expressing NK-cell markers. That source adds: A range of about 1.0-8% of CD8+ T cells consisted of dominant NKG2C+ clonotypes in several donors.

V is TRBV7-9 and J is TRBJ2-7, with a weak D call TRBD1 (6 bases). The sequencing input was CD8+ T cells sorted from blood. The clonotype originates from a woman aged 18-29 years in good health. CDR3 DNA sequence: TGTGCCAGCATCCGACAGGAACTAAGCTCCTACGAGCAGTACTTC. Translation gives CASIRQELSSYEQYF.